Following are 32 T cell receptor beta chains from one sample sequenced in a study of shared clonotypes between healthy human individuals. The assay was immunoSEQ multiplex PCR, and TCRdb's table has in-frame clones only and misses some. The sample has around 95,000 clones, 67% seen once; the top ten hold about 48%. The sequencing sample was made of memory CD8+ T cells sorted from blood. The subset is: CD45RO+ cells pooled with CCR7-negative TemRA cells. The receptors here all came from a man aged 25-45 years in good health.

The gene calls are TRBV27 and TRBJ2-7; a weak D match, TRBD1 (5 bases). V lost 7 bases and J 0 bases, leaving 10 bases between the germline ends. CDR3 length: 13 amino acids. Germline V gives CDR1 MNHEY, CDR2 SMNVEV (reference sequence). The CDR3: CASTLGPSYEQYF. The CDR3 nucleotides read TGTGCCAGCACTTTGGGGCCCTCCTACGAGCAGTACTTC.

V is TRBV10-3 and J is TRBJ2-5, with TRBD1 identical over 11 bases. Germline assignment: CDR1 ENHRY and CDR2 SYGVKD. V was clipped by 2 bases and J by 4 bases; unmatched bases: 9. CDR3 size: 17 residues. The CDR3 region has the DNA TGTGCCATCAGTGAGAGGACAGGGGGCTATGAGGGAGAGACCCAGTACTTC. Its protein is CAISERTGGYEGETQYF.

The CDR3 nucleotides read TGTGCCAGCCGAACGACCCGGACAGGGGGCTCAACAACTAATGAAAAACTGTTTTTT. Its protein is CASRTTRTGGSTTNEKLFF. The chain joins TRBV28 to TRBJ1-4, with 11 bases matching TRBD1. CDR3 size: 19 residues. The V segment lost 8 bases and the J segment 0 bases; nucleotides outside the gene matches: 14. Germline CDR1 reads MDHEN; CDR2 reads SYDVKM.

The chain combines TRBV5-1 with TRBJ2-3; TRBD2 aligns across 9 bases. Germline CDR1 and CDR2: SGHRS and YFSETQ. This CDR3 has 16 amino acids. The junction had 2 bases not matched to a gene; V was cut back by 0 bases and J by 0 bases. The CDR3 nucleotides are TGCGCCAGCAGCTTGGGACTAGCGGCGAGCACAGATACGCAGTATTTT. This encodes CASSLGLAASTDTQYF.

This clone was recorded many times. This sequence joins TRBV29-1 and TRBJ2-7; a weak D match, TRBD1 (5 bases). Trimming left V 4 bases short and J 0 bases short, with 19 bases between. CDR3 length equals 16 residues. Germline-derived CDR1 and CDR2 are SQVTM and ANQGSEA. For the CDR3, the DNA is TGCAGCGTTGGCCTAGGTCTGCAGGGTGGCTCCTACGAGCAGTACTTC. Translated, it gives CSVGLGLQGGSYEQYF.

This sequence joins TRBV25-1 and TRBJ2-1, with a weak D call TRBD2 (6 bases). The CDR3 covers 17 residues. With 6 bases removed from V and 4 bases from J, the gap between germline ends came to 22 bases. CDR1 MGHDK and CDR2 SYGVNS come from the germline V gene. The CDR3 nucleotides are TGTGCCAGCAGCTACGGACGGGAGACCCTACTTTACAATGAGCAGTTCTTC. Translating gives CASSYGRETLLYNEQFF.

The chain has TRBV28 and TRBJ1-1; 9 positions match TRBD1. Trimming cost V 6 bases and J 1 base; bases outside gene matches: 9. The germline V gene has CDR1 MDHEN and CDR2 SYDVKM. The length of the CDR3 is 16 residues. CDR3 nucleotides: TGTGCCAGCAGGCGAACAGGGGGCAGGGGGAACACTGAAGCTTTCTTT. As protein: CASRRTGGRGNTEAFF.

The chain joins TRBV11-2 to TRBJ2-1; D uncertain. V lost 5 bases to trimming and J lost 8 bases, with 16 bases between them. This CDR3 region has 14 residues. The germline V gene encodes CDR1 SGHAT and CDR2 FQNNGV. Written as DNA, the CDR3 is TGTGCCAGCAGCCCCGGGCCCCGAAACTATGAGCAGTTCTTC. Translation: CASSPGPRNYEQFF.

The rearrangement joins TRBV19 to TRBJ2-2; 9 bases fit TRBD1. CDR1 and CDR2 (germline): LNHDA, SQIVND (reference sequence). There are 14 residues in the CDR3. V gave up 9 bases and J gave up 5 bases; unmatched junction bases: 7. The CDR3 sequence: CASRLGQGTGELFF. The CDR3 nucleotides read TGTGCCAGCCGCTTGGGACAGGGTACCGGGGAGCTGTTTTTT.

The chain employs TRBV4-3 and TRBJ2-1; D may be TRBD1 (5 bases). This CDR3 contains 13 residues. Germline loops: CDR1 LGHNA, CDR2 YSLEER. V dropped 0 bases and J dropped 9 bases, with 9 bases sitting between them. This CDR3 reads CASSQDWGSEQFF. CDR3 in DNA: TGCGCCAGCAGCCAAGATTGGGGCAGTGAGCAGTTCTTC.

The chain employs TRBV6-1 and TRBJ2-1; 8 bases agree with TRBD2. V trimming: 10 bases; J trimming: 5 bases; junction bases outside the gene matches: 13. The CDR3 contains 15 residues. Germline CDR1 MNHNS, CDR2 SASEGT. The CDR3 region has the DNA TGTGCCACCTTTACGAGCGGGAGTCGGCACAATGAGCAGTTCTTC. It is translated as CATFTSGSRHNEQFF.

The chain joins TRBV7-6 to TRBJ2-3; 9 bases are shared with TRBD2. Germline lookup yields CDR1 SGHVS and CDR2 FNYEAQ. CDR3 length: 19 amino acids. With 1 base clipped from V and 2 bases from J, the junction kept 13 bases outside the gene matches. CDR3 bases: TGTGCCAGCAGCTTAGGGGGGGGCAAGCGGGAGGTACTCACAGATACGCAGTATTTT. Protein sequence: CASSLGGGKREVLTDTQYF.

V is TRBV6-1 and J is TRBJ2-7; 9 nucleotides line up with TRBD2. Germline values: CDR1 MNHNS, CDR2 SASEGT. This CDR3 contains 14 residues. With V trimmed by 4 bases and J by 2 bases, 3 bases remained unmatched. In nucleotides, the CDR3 is TGTGCCAGCAGTGCACCTAGCGGGGCCTACGAGCAGTACTTC. Translated, it gives CASSAPSGAYEQYF.

The chain joins TRBV19 to TRBJ2-7; no clear D. The CDR3 spans 13 residues. V lost 5 bases and J 2 bases, leaving 10 bases between the germline ends. Germline loops: CDR1 LNHDA, CDR2 SQIVND (reference sequence). CDR3 nucleotides: TGTGCCAGTAGTCCGCCGATGGCCTACGAGCAGTACTTC. It yields the protein CASSPPMAYEQYF.

The CDR3 reads CASSTGGAGAREEQYF. The CDR3 DNA reads as TGTGCCAGCAGCACAGGGGGGGCGGGAGCCCGAGAGGAGCAGTACTTC. This chain links TRBV5-4 with TRBJ2-7; D possibly corresponds to TRBD1 (8 bases). The CDR3 covers 16 residues. Trimming shortened V by 4 bases and J by 7 bases, and 24 bases separated the two germline ends. Germline CDR1 is SGHNT and CDR2 is YYREEE (reference sequence).

This chain uses TRBV9 with TRBJ2-7, with 9 nucleotides matching TRBD2. The V gene's germline CDR1 is SGDLS and CDR2 YYNGEE. Trimming at V came to 0 bases and at J to 4 bases, leaving 5 bases not matched to a gene. The CDR3 spans 15 residues. CDR3 sequence reads: CASSVDGSGSYEQYF. CDR3 DNA: TGTGCCAGCAGCGTAGATGGTAGCGGGAGTTACGAGCAGTACTTC.

The chain combines TRBV6-1 with TRBJ2-7; D is uncertain. The CDR3 runs 15 residues. Germline V CDR1 and CDR2: MNHNS, SASEGT. Trimming shortened V by 2 bases and J by 0 bases, and 11 bases separated the two germline ends. CDR3 loop: CASSEQPRASYEQYF. The CDR3 nucleotides are TGTGCCAGCAGTGAACAGCCCCGGGCCTCCTACGAGCAGTACTTC.

This clone was detected a few times. The genes are TRBV10-2 and TRBJ2-7; 9 bases map to TRBD2. The germline gives CDR1 WSHSY, CDR2 SAAADI. V lost 6 bases to trimming and J lost 2 bases; unmatched junction nucleotides: 11. The CDR3 loop spans 16 amino acids. CDR3 sequence reads: CASRLGGRADTYEQYF. In DNA, the CDR3 is TGCGCCAGCAGGCTGGGCGGGAGGGCCGACACCTACGAGCAGTACTTC.

The chain couples TRBV7-8 to TRBJ1-1, with 9 bases lining up with TRBD1. The CDR3 is made up of 15 amino acids. The J segment lost 2 bases and the V segment lost 5 bases, leaving 6 bases of the junction unmatched. CDR1 is SGHVS and CDR2 is FQNEAQ in the germline V gene. The CDR3 protein is CASSPSTGGNTEAFF. The DNA for the CDR3 is TGTGCCAGCAGCCCATCGACAGGGGGTAACACTGAAGCTTTCTTT.

The V and J genes are TRBV12-5 and TRBJ2-5; 7 nucleotides agree with TRBD1. Germline V lookup: CDR1 LGHNT, CDR2 FRNRAP. This CDR3 contains 13 residues. The ends lost 7 bases at V and 0 bases at J; junction bases unmatched: 2. CDR3 residues: CASVQGDQETQYF. The CDR3 region has the DNA TGTGCTAGTGTTCAGGGGGACCAAGAGACCCAGTACTTC.

As to this clone: A much more abundant neighbour one base away suggests this may be a read error. The chain carries TRBV13 and TRBJ2-1; the D gene is possibly TRBD1 (5 bases). Deletions cut 2 bases from V and 4 bases from J, with 6 bases between. This CDR3 region has 13 residues. Germline V gene data show CDR1 as PRHDT and CDR2 as FYEKMQ (reference sequence). CDR3 in DNA: TGTGCCAGCAGCTTAAAGGGGTACAATGAGCAGTTCTTC. It is translated as CASSLKGYNEQFF.

The chain is built from TRBV28 and TRBJ2-4, with 12 bases aligning to TRBD2. The junction had 9 bases not matched to a gene; V was cut back by 8 bases and J by 1 base. This CDR3 has 17 amino acids. Germline V gives CDR1 MDHEN, CDR2 SYDVKM. The CDR3 nucleotides read TGTGCCAGCCAGACTAGCGGGAGTCATGAGGCCAAAAACATTCAGTACTTC. Amino acid sequence: CASQTSGSHEAKNIQYF. Variable domain in full (rest from reference TRBV28 and TRBJ2-4): DVKVTQSSRYLVKRTGEKVFLECVQDMDHENMFWYRQDPGLGLRLIYFSYDVKMKEKGDIPEGYSVSREKKERFSLILESASTNQTSMYLCASQTSGSHEAKNIQYFGAGTRLSVL.

The rearrangement links TRBV11-1 to TRBJ2-1; the match to TRBD1 covers 8 bases. Germline loops: CDR1 SGHAT, CDR2 FQDESV (reference sequence). The CDR3 contains 17 residues. V lost 5 bases to trimming and J lost 2 bases; unmatched junction nucleotides: 11. The CDR3 bases are TGTGCCAGCAGCCCTTACCCAACAGGGGGGACCTACAATGAGCAGTTCTTC. Translated, it gives CASSPYPTGGTYNEQFF.

This clone has only one observation. The chain employs TRBV25-1 and TRBJ2-7, with D perhaps matching TRBD1 or TRBD2 (5 bases each). The CDR3 runs 16 residues. The V gene lost 5 bases and the J gene lost 4 bases, with 21 bases spanning the gap. Germline V gene sequence: CDR1 MGHDK, CDR2 SYGVNS. The CDR3 DNA sequence: TGTGCCAGCAGTAACGAGGGGCTCCCAACCCGTTACGAGCAGTACTTC. Translated: CASSNEGLPTRYEQYF.

The rearrangement joins TRBV7-3 to TRBJ2-1, with D possibly matching TRBD1 (6 bases). This CDR3 spans 13 amino acids. The germline gives CDR1 SGHTA, CDR2 FQGTGA. V gave up 3 bases and J gave up 8 bases, with 11 bases separating them. The CDR3 region is CASSLGALYEQFF. The CDR3 nucleotides read TGTGCCAGCAGCTTGGGGGCTCTCTATGAGCAGTTCTTC.

The J gene is TRBJ1-5, the V gene TRBV6-5; no clear D. CDR1 and CDR2 from the germline V gene are MNHEY and SVGAGI. V dropped 2 bases and J dropped 4 bases, with 6 bases sitting between them. The CDR3 extends over 13 amino acids. The CDR3 nucleotides are TGTGCCAGCAGTTACACGGTAAATCAGCCCCAGCATTTT. This sequence encodes CASSYTVNQPQHF.

The V call is TRBV4-3, the J call TRBJ1-2, with unresolved D. CDR3 length: 16 amino acids. V gave up 0 bases and J gave up 4 bases, with 15 bases separating them. CDR1 LGHNA and CDR2 YSLEER come from the germline V gene. In DNA, the CDR3 is TGCGCCAGCAGCCAAGAATCGCCGGGGTGGGTCTATGGCTACACCTTC. This translates into CASSQESPGWVYGYTF.

The rearrangement joins TRBV27 to TRBJ2-7; D ambiguous. CDR1 and CDR2 from the germline V gene are MNHEY and SMNVEV (reference sequence). V lost 4 bases and J 4 bases, leaving 14 bases between the germline ends. The CDR3 runs 14 residues. CDR3 amino acids: CASSSSADAYEQYF. The CDR3, as DNA: TGTGCCAGCAGTTCGTCGGCAGATGCTTACGAGCAGTACTTC.

There are a few counts of this clone. The V gene is TRBV9, the J gene TRBJ2-1, with 7 bases that match TRBD2. The V gene's germline CDR1 is SGDLS and CDR2 YYNGEE. With 4 bases clipped from V and 0 bases from J, the junction kept 13 bases outside the gene matches. This CDR3 contains 18 residues. As DNA, the CDR3 is TGTGCCAGCAGCCTCCGCCATGGTCAGCGGGGCTCCTACAATGAGCAGTTCTTC. Encoded protein: CASSLRHGQRGSYNEQFF. The complete variable domain, with remaining parts taken from reference TRBV9 and TRBJ2-1, reads DSGVTQTPKHLITATGQRVTLRCSPRSGDLSVYWYQQSLDQGLQFLIQYYNGEERAKGNILERFSAQQFPDLHSELNLSSLELGDSALYFCASSLRHGQRGSYNEQFFGPGTRLTVL.

The chain uses TRBV4-1 and TRBJ2-7; 9 bases map to TRBD2. CDR1 and CDR2 from the germline V gene are MGHRA and YSYEKL. J was trimmed by 5 bases and V by 1 base; bases with no gene match: 9. CDR3 size: 16 residues. This CDR3 is CASSQGRAGGPHEQYF. The CDR3 nucleotides are TGCGCCAGCAGCCAAGGCCGGGCGGGAGGGCCCCACGAGCAGTACTTC.

The table lists this clone with a few counts. The rearrangement links TRBV11-2 to TRBJ2-3, with 11 bases lining up with TRBD2. Germline V gene data show CDR1 as SGHAT and CDR2 as FQNNGV. Germline trimming cut 1 base from V and 15 bases from J; bases unmatched to any gene: 3. The CDR3 length is 12 residues. The CDR3 is CASSLGGLAVYF. The CDR3 nucleotides are TGTGCCAGCAGCTTAGGGGGACTAGCGGTTTATTTT.

V usage is TRBV14 and J usage is TRBJ2-7; the match to TRBD2 covers 7 bases. The CDR3 has 14 amino acids. V dropped 3 bases and J dropped 0; count of bases not matched to a gene: 2. Germline lookup yields CDR1 SGHDN and CDR2 FVKESK. The CDR3 protein is CASSQTSFSYEQYF. CDR3 nucleotides: TGTGCCAGCAGCCAGACTAGCTTCTCCTACGAGCAGTACTTC.